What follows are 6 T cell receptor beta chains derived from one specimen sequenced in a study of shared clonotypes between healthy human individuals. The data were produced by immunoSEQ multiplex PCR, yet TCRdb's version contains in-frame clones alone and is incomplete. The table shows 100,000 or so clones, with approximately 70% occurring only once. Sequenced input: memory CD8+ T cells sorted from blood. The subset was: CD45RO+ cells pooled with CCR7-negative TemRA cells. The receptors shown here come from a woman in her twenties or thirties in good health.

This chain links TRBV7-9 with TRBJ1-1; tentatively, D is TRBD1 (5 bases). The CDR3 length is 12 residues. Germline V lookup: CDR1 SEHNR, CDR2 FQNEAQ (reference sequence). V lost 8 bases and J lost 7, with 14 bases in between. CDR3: CASLWGGGEAFF. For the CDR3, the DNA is TGTGCCAGCCTTTGGGGCGGGGGTGAAGCTTTCTTT.

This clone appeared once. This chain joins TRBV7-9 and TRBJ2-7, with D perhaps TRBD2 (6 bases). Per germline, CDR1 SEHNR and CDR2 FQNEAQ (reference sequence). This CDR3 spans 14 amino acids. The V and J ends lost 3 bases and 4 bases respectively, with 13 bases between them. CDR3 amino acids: CASSLEWGDYEQYF. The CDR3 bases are TGTGCCAGCAGCTTGGAGTGGGGGGATTACGAGCAGTACTTC.

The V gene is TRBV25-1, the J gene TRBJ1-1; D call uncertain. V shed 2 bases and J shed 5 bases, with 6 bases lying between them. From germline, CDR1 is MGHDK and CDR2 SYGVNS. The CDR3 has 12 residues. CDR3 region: CASSEAGTEAFF. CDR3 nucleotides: TGTGCCAGCAGTGAAGCGGGGACTGAAGCTTTCTTT.

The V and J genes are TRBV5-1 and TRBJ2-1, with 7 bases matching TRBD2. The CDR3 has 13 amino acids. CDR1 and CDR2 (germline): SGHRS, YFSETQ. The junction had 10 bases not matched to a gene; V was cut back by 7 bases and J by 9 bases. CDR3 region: CASRPGTTSEQFF. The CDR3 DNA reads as TGCGCCAGCCGTCCCGGGACTACGAGTGAGCAGTTCTTC.

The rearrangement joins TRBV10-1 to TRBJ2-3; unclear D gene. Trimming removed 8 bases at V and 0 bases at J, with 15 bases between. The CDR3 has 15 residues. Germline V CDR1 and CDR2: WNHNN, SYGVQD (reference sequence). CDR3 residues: CASLDGRPSTDTQYF. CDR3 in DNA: TGCGCCAGCCTCGACGGGCGCCCCAGCACAGATACGCAGTATTTT.

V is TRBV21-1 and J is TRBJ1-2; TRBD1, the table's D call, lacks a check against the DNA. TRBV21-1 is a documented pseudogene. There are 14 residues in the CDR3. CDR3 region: CARRDRGAFQGYTF. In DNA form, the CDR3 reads TGTGCCAGAAGAGACAGGGGGGCATTTCAGGGATACACCTTC.